This is a list of T cell receptor beta chains from one sample in a study of T cells in Graves' hyperthyroidism and ophthalmopathy. Using its own MiXCR run on the multiplex PCR reads, TCRdb lists one record per CDR3 protein. Of approximately 570,000 distinct CDR3 sequences in the sample, approximately 20% were seen once. Material: blood. The receptor source for this set is a man in his forties with Graves' ophthalmopathy. CDR3s include the opening cysteine and the closing phenylalanine or tryptophan. The D gene is left open where the match is weak. Clone size, where shown, is once, few, many, or a class for clones that have expanded.

size	D	length	V	J	CDR3	DNA
few	TRBD2	13	TRBV27	TRBJ2-7	CASGLAGSYEQYF	TGTGCCAGTGGACTAGCGGGTTCCTACGAGCAGTACTTC
many	TRBD2	18	TRBV20-1	TRBJ2-5	CSARGAGTSGPIQETQYF	TGCAGTGCTAGAGGAGCCGGGACTAGCGGGCCTATCCAAGAGACCCAGTACTTC
many	TRBD1	18	TRBV3-1	TRBJ1-1	CASSQAPQGTGTNTEAFF	TGTGCCAGCAGCCAAGCACCTCAGGGGACAGGGACGAACACTGAAGCTTTCTTT
many	.	11	TRBV2	TRBJ1-4	CASSVGEKLFF	TGTGCCAGCAGTGTTGGTGAAAAACTGTTTTTT
many	.	17	TRBV5-8	TRBJ2-1	CASSWQKAIVGYNEQFF	TGTGCCAGCAGCTGGCAGAAGGCGATCGTGGGGTACAATGAGCAGTTCTTC
many	TRBD1	15	TRBV12-3/TRBV12-4	TRBJ2-7	CASSLGAGGAYEQYF	TGTGCCAGCAGTTTAGGGGCAGGGGGCGCGTACGAGCAGTACTTC
once	TRBD1	15	TRBV20-1	TRBJ2-7	CSARERQGAGYEQYF	TGCAGTGCTAGAGAACGCCAGGGGGCCGGATACGAGCAGTACTTC
.	TRBD1	18	TRBV14	TRBJ2-3	CASSQEVPGQGATDTQYF	TGTGCCAGCAGCCAAGAGGTACCGGGGCAGGGGGCAACAGATACGCAGTATTTT
many	TRBD2	17	TRBV7-2	TRBJ2-1	CASSLRTSGGQYNEQFF	TGTGCCAGCAGCTTAAGGACTAGCGGGGGGCAATACAATGAGCAGTTCTTC
.	.	15	TRBV5-8	TRBJ1-3	CASSQDSSSGNTIYF	TGTGCCAGCAGCCAGGACAGCTCCTCTGGAAACACCATATATTTT
few	TRBD2	15	TRBV5-1	TRBJ2-3	CASSLSRGGTDTQYF	TGCGCCAGCAGCTTGTCGCGGGGGGGGACAGATACGCAGTATTTT
.	.	12	TRBV29-1	TRBJ1-2	CSVVPGTHGYTF	TGCAGCGTAGTACCGGGAACTCATGGCTACACCTTC
.	.	15	TRBV10-3	TRBJ1-2	CAISEVNRDRAGYTF	TGTGCCATCAGTGAAGTAAACCGGGACCGGGCGGGCTACACCTTC
few	TRBD2	11	TRBV30	TRBJ2-3	CAWQGLAEQYF	TGTGCCTGGCAGGGACTAGCGGAGCAGTATTTT
.	TRBD2	15	TRBV28	TRBJ2-4	CASSEGSGRKNIQYF	TGTGCCAGCAGTGAGGGTAGCGGGAGAAAAAACATTCAGTACTTC
many	.	14	TRBV20-1	TRBJ2-5	CSAIRGPPHETQYF	TGCAGTGCTATACGGGGCCCACCACATGAGACCCAGTACTTC
.	.	13	TRBV12-3/TRBV12-4	TRBJ1-1	CASSLGTENEAFF	TGTGCCAGCAGTTTAGGGACAGAAAATGAAGCTTTCTTT
few	TRBD2	15	TRBV4-1	TRBJ2-7	CASSQASGRTYEQYF	TGCGCCAGCAGCCAAGCCAGCGGGAGGACCTACGAGCAGTACTTC
few	.	15	TRBV5-1	TRBJ1-1	CASSLGVSKNTEAFF	TGCGCCAGCAGCTTGGGGGTCAGTAAGAACACTGAAGCTTTCTTT
.	TRBD2	18	TRBV6-2/TRBV6-3	TRBJ2-3	CASSYSRFQREKADTQYF	TGTGCCAGCAGTTACTCGAGATTCCAGCGGGAGAAGGCAGATACGCAGTATTTT
many	TRBD2	16	TRBV7-2	TRBJ2-4	CASSFGTSGGRYIQYF	TGTGCCAGCAGCTTTGGGACTAGCGGAGGGAGATACATTCAGTACTTC
few	.	12	TRBV7-6	TRBJ1-4	CASSLANEKLFF	TGTGCCAGCAGCTTGGCGAATGAAAAACTGTTTTTT
many	TRBD2	17	TRBV7-9	TRBJ2-7	CASSPPGLAGSSYEQYF	TGTGCCAGCAGCCCCCCGGGACTAGCGGGATCCTCCTACGAGCAGTACTTC
.	TRBD2	15	TRBV29-1	TRBJ2-5	CSVTSSGGARETHYF	TGCAGCGTCACCTCTAGCGGGGGGGCTCGTGAGACCCATTACTTC